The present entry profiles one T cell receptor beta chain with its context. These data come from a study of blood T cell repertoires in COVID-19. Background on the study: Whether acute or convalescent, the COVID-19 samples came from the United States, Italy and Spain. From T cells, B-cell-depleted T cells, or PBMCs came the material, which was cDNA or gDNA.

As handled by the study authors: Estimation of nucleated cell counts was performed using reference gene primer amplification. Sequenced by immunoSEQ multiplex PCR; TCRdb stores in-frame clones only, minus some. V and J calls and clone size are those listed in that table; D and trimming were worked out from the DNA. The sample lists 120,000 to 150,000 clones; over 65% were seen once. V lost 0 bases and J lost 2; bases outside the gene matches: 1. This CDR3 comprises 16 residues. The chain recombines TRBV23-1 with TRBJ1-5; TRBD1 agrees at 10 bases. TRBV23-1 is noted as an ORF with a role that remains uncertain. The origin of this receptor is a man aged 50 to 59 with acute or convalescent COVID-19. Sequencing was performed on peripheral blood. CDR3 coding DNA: TGCGCCAGCAGTCAATCCGGGACAGGGGGCAATCAGCCCCAGCATTTT. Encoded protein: CASSQSGTGGNQPQHF.